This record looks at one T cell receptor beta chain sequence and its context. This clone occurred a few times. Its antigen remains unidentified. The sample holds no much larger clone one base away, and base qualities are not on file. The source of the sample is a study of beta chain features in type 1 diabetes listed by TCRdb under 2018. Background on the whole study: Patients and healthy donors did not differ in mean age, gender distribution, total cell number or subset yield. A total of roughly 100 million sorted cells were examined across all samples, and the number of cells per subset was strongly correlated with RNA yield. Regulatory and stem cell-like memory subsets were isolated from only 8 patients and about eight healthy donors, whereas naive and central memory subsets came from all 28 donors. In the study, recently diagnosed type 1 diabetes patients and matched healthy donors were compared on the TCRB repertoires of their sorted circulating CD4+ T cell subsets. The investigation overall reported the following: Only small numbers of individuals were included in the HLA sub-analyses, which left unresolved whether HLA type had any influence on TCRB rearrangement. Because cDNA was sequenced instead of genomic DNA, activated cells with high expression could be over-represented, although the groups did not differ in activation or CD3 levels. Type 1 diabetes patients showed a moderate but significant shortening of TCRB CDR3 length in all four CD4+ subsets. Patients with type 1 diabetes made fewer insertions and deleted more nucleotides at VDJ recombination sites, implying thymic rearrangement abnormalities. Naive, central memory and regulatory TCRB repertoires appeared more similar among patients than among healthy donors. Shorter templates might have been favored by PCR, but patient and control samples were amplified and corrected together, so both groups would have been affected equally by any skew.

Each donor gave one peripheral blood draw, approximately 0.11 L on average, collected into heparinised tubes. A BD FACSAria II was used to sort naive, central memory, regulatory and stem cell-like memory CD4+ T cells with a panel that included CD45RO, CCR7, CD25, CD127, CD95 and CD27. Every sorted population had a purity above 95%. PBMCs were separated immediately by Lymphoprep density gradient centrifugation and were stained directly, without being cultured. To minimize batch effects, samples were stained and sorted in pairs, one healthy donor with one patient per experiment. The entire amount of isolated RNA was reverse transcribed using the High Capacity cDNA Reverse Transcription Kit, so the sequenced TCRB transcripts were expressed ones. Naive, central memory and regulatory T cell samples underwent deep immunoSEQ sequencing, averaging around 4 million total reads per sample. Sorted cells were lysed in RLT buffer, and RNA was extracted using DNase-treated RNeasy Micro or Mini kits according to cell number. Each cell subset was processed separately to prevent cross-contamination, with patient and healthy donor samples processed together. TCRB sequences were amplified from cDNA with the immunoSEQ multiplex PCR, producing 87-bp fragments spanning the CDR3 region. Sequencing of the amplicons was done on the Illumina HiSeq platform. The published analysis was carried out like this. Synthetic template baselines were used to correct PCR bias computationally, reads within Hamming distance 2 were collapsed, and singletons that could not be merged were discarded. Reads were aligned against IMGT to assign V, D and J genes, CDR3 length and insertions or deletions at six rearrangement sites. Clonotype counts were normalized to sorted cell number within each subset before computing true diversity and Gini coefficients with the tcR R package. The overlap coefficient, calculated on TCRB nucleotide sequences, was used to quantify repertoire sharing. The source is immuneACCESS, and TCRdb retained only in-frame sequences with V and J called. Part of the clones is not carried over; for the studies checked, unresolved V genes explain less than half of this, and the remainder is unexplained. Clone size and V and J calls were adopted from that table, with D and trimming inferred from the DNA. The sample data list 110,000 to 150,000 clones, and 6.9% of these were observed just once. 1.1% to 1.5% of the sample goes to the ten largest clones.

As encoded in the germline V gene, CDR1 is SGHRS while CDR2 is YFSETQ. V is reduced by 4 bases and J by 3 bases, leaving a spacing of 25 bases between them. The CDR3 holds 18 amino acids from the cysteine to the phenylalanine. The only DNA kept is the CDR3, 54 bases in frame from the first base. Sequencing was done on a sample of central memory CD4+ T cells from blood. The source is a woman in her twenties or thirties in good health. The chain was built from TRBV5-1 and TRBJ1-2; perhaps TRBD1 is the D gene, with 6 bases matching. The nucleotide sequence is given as TGCGCCAGCAGCATGGGACTTCCGACACTGGGGGCCGACTATGGCTACACCTTC. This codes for CASSMGLPTLGADYGYTF.